The source of this T cell receptor (beta chain) is a study of blood T cell repertoires in COVID-19. Study as a whole: Acute and convalescent COVID-19 samples came from the United States, Italy and Spain.

This clone was observed a single time. Germline CDR1 is SGHAT and CDR2 is FQDESV (reference sequence). This CDR3 contains 15 residues. The germline V and J ends were trimmed by 1 base and 6 bases, with 14 bases remaining between them. The protocol was immunoSEQ multiplex PCR, while the TCRdb copy is restricted to in-frame clones and leaves out a portion. The repertoire consists of around 92,000 clones, with 85% to 90% occurring once and the leading ten covering roughly 13%. Source material: peripheral blood. The TCR comes from a woman aged 55-75 years in a cohort sampled during active or convalescent COVID-19. V gene TRBV11-1 combines with J gene TRBJ2-3; D possibly corresponds to TRBD1 (5 bases). CDR3: CASSLEGHMTDTQYF. CDR3 nucleotide sequence: TGTGCCAGCAGCTTAGAAGGACACATGACGGATACGCAGTATTTT.